The clone carrying this T cell receptor (beta chain) was found a few times. The target antigen is unknown. This entry belongs to a study of T cells after yellow fever vaccination. On the study more broadly: Each low-cell-number fraction was prepared by means of SMART-Seq v4 Ultra Low Input. Study results and caveats: Though it reached lower strength, the secondary response hit its peak faster, day 5 versus 15.

Germline assignment: CDR1 GTSNPN and CDR2 SVGIG (reference sequence). V lost 4 bases, J lost 6 bases, and 13 bases lay in between. The CDR3 extends over 13 amino acids. Using its own MiXCR run on the 5' RACE reads, TCRdb lists one record per CDR3 protein. The table includes 200,000 to 250,000 distinct CDR3 sequences, roughly 3% detected once. The source material was CD4+ T cells sorted from PBMCs, sampled 10 days after the yellow fever booster vaccination. This TCR derives from a man aged 18 to 30 who received the YFV17D yellow fever vaccine. The chain carries TRBV30 and TRBJ2-1; TRBD1 might be the D (5 bases). The CDR3 sequence: CAWNLQGSNEQFF. The CDR3 DNA is TGTGCCTGGAACCTTCAGGGTTCCAATGAGCAGTTCTTC.